These T cell receptor beta chains were read from a single sample in a study of shared clonotypes between healthy human individuals. Profiled with immunoSEQ multiplex PCR; TCRdb holds only in-frame clones, not every one. The sample lists roughly 2,500,000 clones, 80% to 95% occurring once. Sequencing was carried out using naive CD4+ T cells from PBMCs. These receptors were taken from a man aged 18 to 30 in good health. Some clones in this sample may be carry-over from other donors' samples. The conserved cysteine and the conserved F or W are not part of the CDR3 here.

V	J	CDR3
TRBV9	TRBJ2-3	ASSGRASTDTQY
TRBV29-1	TRBJ2-2	SVEKGKSQVSTGELF
TRBV19	TRBJ1-5	ASRALVGGYQPQH
TRBV28	TRBJ1-2	ASSTAGTGEDYGYT
TRBV5-6	TRBJ2-1	ASASPRTVYNEQF
TRBV6-5	TRBJ1-4	ASSSRGGDEKLF
TRBV6-5	TRBJ2-7	ASSYGGSLPSYEQY
TRBV20-1	TRBJ2-3	SATFTDTQY
TRBV18	TRBJ1-6	ASSPTGGPLQSPLH
TRBV29-1	TRBJ2-1	SVEDYRWYNEQF
TRBV9	TRBJ2-2	ASSVERLAGGPGGELF